This TCR beta chain comes out of a study of shared clonotypes between healthy human individuals (dated by TCRdb to 2020 to 2022). With regard to the full study: A couple of women and three men aged 18 to 49 years were included in the cohort. For each donor, three plates each were used for CD4 naive and CD4 memory, two plates were used for CD8 naive, and one plate was used for CD8 memory. To estimate repertoire size and how much clonotypes are shared between individuals, the study performed deep sequencing of blood TCR repertoires from a handful of healthy adults. To increase sequencing depth and limit assay-specific biases, different laboratories used diverse techniques to prepare libraries and sequence TCR repertoires. Between about 0.8 and 9.5 billion PBMCs per donor were obtained by leukapheresis.

The donors were healthy, HIV-negative adults who had no recently reported acute infections or vaccinations. Every donor was a Caucasian adult living in Nashville, Tennessee, USA. CD4+ T cells were enriched through magnetic negative selection, after which naive cells were positively selected on CD45RA and the remaining negative fraction served as the memory subset. Blood was collected by leukapheresis, and PBMCs were isolated by Ficoll-Histopaque density gradient centrifugation and then cryopreserved in liquid nitrogen vapor phase. Purity and quantity of every magnetically sorted T cell population were checked by analytical flow cytometry. Genomic DNA was isolated from each sorted fraction and quantified by UV absorbance on a Nanodrop 2000c. The CDR3 runs 15 amino acids, cysteine and phenylalanine included. The sequence is cut down to CDR3 DNA, 45 bases in frame from base 1. V drops 2 bases and J drops 1 base, leaving 14 bases in between. The germline V gene (reference sequence) specifies GTSNPN as CDR1 and SVGIG as CDR2.

The paper's findings and limits, for the study overall: Compared with non-shared clonotypes, the clonotypes found in all four sorted-subset donors had higher generation probabilities. Naive subsets generally had larger estimated clonotype richness than memory subsets. Based on pairwise subsampling, the degree of clonotype sharing among donors was expected to be affected by sequencing depth. Because the study included only a small number of donors, the genetic and exposure-history diversity represented was limited. Only blood was sampled, and tissue TCR repertoires likely differ from those in blood. When a few donors were compared, the shared fraction of clonotypes was about 5.2% for naive CD4, 3.5% to 4% for naive CD8, more than 2% for memory CD4, and under 0.5% for memory CD8. Even with the large sequencing depth, rarefaction of the sorted-subset datasets indicated that sequencing was incomplete.

Regarding this clone: The clone's antigen remains unknown. Per-nucleotide qualities are absent, and no much larger clonotype sits a single base away.

Using the deep immunoSEQ assay, multiplex PCR amplified TCR CDR3 regions from genomic DNA. Genomic DNA extracted from each cell subset was distributed evenly over all wells of several immunoSEQ 96-well plates, and each plate served as one replicate. For sorted subsets, each replicate PCR was loaded with approximately 200 ng genomic DNA, equivalent to 25,000 to 35,000 T cell genomes. Purified libraries were quantified with a Qubit 3.0 fluorometer, sized on a Bioanalyzer 2100, and re-quantified with the KAPA Library Quantification kit. Every immunoSEQ 96-well plate was sequenced on a separate single-read 150-cycle Illumina NextSeq 550 flow cell. The original methods were these. The immunoSEQ output contained only junctional sequences without quality scores, so filtering could not match that applied to full-length reads. To assign V/J genes and CDR3, sequences were annotated using PyIR, a Python wrapper for IgBLAST v1.9, with IMGT germline references. Reads with weak V/J assignments (E-value above 1e-6), missing CDR3, stop codons, out-of-frame junctions, or ambiguous translated residues were removed. V3J clonotypes were defined as sequences sharing the same inferred V gene, J gene, and CDR3 amino acid sequence. The percentage overlap between two repertoires was calculated by dividing the number of shared unique clonotypes by the size of the smaller repertoire. Three approaches were used to assess repertoire richness: RTK rarefaction, the Chao1 estimator, and Recon v2.1 estimates of unobserved clonotypes. OLGA was used to compute generation probabilities for all TCRbeta clonotypes that the gDNA method yielded from a handful of donors. In TCRdb, the immuneACCESS table is reduced to in-frame sequences with V and J assigned. These tables do not hold every clone; where another copy was compared, an unresolved V gene accounts for under half, and the others remain unexplained. That table supplies the V and J calls and clone size; D and trimming were determined from the DNA. The sample has about 2 million clones on record, 85% to 95% of them singletons. 0.13% of the sample lies in the top ten.

Sample: naive CD4+ T cells sorted from blood. The sample's cell subset or site label, decoded: CD45RA+ positively selected. Here the chain combines TRBV30 and TRBJ1-1; the best D guess is TRBD1, with 6 bases matching. This TCR was recovered from a young man in good health. The nucleotides are TGTGCCTGGAGTCTCTTACAGGGCTCGAACACTGAAGCTTTCTTT. Translation gives CAWSLLQGSNTEAFF.